This T cell receptor beta chain is from a study of relationships among human T cell subsets. From mRNA, alpha and beta CDR3 regions were amplified using semiquantitative ARM-PCR. Exponential amplification used communal superprimers after tagged nested gene-specific primers in ARM-PCR. TCRdb re-derived calls from the multiplex PCR reads in MiXCR, one entry per CDR3 protein. This table holds fewer than 15,000 distinct CDR3 sequences, 50% to 75% found once. Regulatory T cells were selected from positively selected CD4+ cells using anti-CD25 beads. T cell subsets were isolated with magnetic beads coated with subset-specific monoclonal antibodies. Trimming shortened V by 3 bases and J by 4 bases, and 15 bases separated the two germline ends. The CDR3 is made up of 15 amino acids. Germline V gene sequence: CDR1 MNHEY, CDR2 SMNVEV (reference sequence). Study-wide results and caveats: Many CDR3s were shared across Th1, Th2 and regulatory subsets.

On this clonotype: Its antigen is currently unknown. The conserved final phenylalanine or tryptophan is absent from the CDR3, which likely points to a read error.

Sequences were obtained from Tregs sorted from blood. The chain carries TRBV27 and TRBJ1-2, with D perhaps TRBD1 (6 bases). The clonotype originates from a middle-aged man in good health. As DNA, the CDR3 is TGTGCCAGCAGTTTGCAGGGGTGGAGTAGCTATGGCTACACCCTC. This gives the protein CASSLQGWSSYGYTL.